Below are 24 T cell receptor beta chains sequenced from a single sample in a study of blood T cell repertoires in COVID-19. Profiled with immunoSEQ multiplex PCR; TCRdb holds only in-frame clones, not every one. The sample lists about 130,000 clones; 70% to 90% were seen once. Sequenced sample: PBMCs or T cells enriched from blood (not recorded which). These receptors were taken from a woman aged 45-65 years who had recovered from COVID-19.

The V gene is TRBV9, the J gene TRBJ2-7, with a possible D match to TRBD2 (6 bases). CDR1 is SGDLS, CDR2 YYNGEE, per germline. This CDR3 is built from 15 residues. V shed 0 bases and J shed 2 bases, with 12 bases lying between them. CDR3 residues: CASSVGSGGAYEQYF. The CDR3 nucleotides are TGTGCCAGCAGCGTAGGCTCTGGAGGGGCCTACGAGCAGTACTTC.

The CDR3 nucleotides read TGTGCCAGCAGTCCCGAAGCGCACTACGAGCAGTACTTC. Translating gives CASSPEAHYEQYF. The V and J genes are TRBV6-5 and TRBJ2-7; D is undetermined. The CDR3 covers 13 residues. The germline V gene has CDR1 MNHEY and CDR2 SVGAGI. V lost 5 bases to trimming and J lost 3 bases, with 11 bases between them.

This rearrangement joins TRBV19 to TRBJ1-2; 7 bases are shared with TRBD1. The CDR3 is 16 residues long. Germline lookup yields CDR1 LNHDA and CDR2 SQIVND (reference sequence). With V trimmed by 3 bases and J by 2 bases, 9 bases remained unmatched. The CDR3 nucleotides are TGTGCCAGTAGTATCGGCGTTGGACAGGCGAACTATGGCTACACCTTC. This codes for CASSIGVGQANYGYTF.

The CDR3 protein is CASSPLAGGVNEQFF. The DNA for the CDR3 is TGTGCCAGCTCGCCGCTAGCGGGGGGGGTCAATGAGCAGTTCTTC. V usage is TRBV18 and J usage is TRBJ2-1; 12 nucleotides align to TRBD2. CDR1 KGHSH and CDR2 LQKENI come from the germline V gene. The CDR3 consists of 15 residues. Trimming removed 6 bases from V and 6 bases from J; junction bases left unmatched: 6.

This clone came up a few times. The V gene is TRBV4-1, the J gene TRBJ1-1, with D possibly matching TRBD1 (5 bases). CDR1 and CDR2 from the germline V gene are MGHRA and YSYEKL. Trimming took off 3 bases at V and 5 bases at J, with 13 bases between the two ends. The CDR3 contains 14 residues. CDR3 residues: CASSHGGEWTEAFF. DNA for the CDR3: TGCGCCAGCAGCCATGGGGGGGAGTGGACTGAAGCTTTCTTT.

The chain combines TRBV6-5 with TRBJ1-6; 11 nucleotides match TRBD1. Germline values: CDR1 MNHEY, CDR2 SVGAGI. With V trimmed by 4 bases and J by 8 bases, 1 base remained unmatched. The CDR3 length is 14 residues. CDR3 loop: CASSWTGGDSPLHF. The CDR3 region has the DNA TGTGCCAGCAGTTGGACAGGGGGCGATTCACCCCTCCACTTT.

The chain recombines TRBV7-2 with TRBJ2-3; 7 bases agree with TRBD2. Germline V gives CDR1 SGHTA, CDR2 FQGNSA. The CDR3 runs to 13 residues. V lost 4 bases and J lost 11; bases outside the gene matches: 9. CDR3 region: CASSWGAGIVQYF. The CDR3 DNA reads TGTGCCAGCAGCTGGGGAGCGGGGATAGTGCAGTATTTT.

This clone was counted only a few times. The chain joins TRBV9 to TRBJ1-2; D may be TRBD1 (5 bases). Looked up from germline, CDR1 is SGDLS and CDR2 is YYNGEE. This CDR3 is 15 amino acids long. V lost 0 bases to trimming and J lost 8 bases, with 17 bases between them. The CDR3 protein is CASSVAGADGLGYTF. CDR3 in DNA: TGTGCCAGCAGCGTAGCTGGGGCGGACGGATTGGGCTACACCTTC. The full variable domain, rest sourced from reference TRBV9 and TRBJ1-2, is DSGVTQTPKHLITATGQRVTLRCSPRSGDLSVYWYQQSLDQGLQFLIQYYNGEERAKGNILERFSAQQFPDLHSELNLSSLELGDSALYFCASSVAGADGLGYTFGSGTRLTVV.

The chain links TRBV5-1 to TRBJ1-1; TRBD1 matches 10 bases. Unmatched junction bases numbered 6, after V lost 2 bases and J lost 11 bases. Germline V gives CDR1 SGHRS, CDR2 YFSETQ. The CDR3 loop spans 13 amino acids. The CDR3: CASSFGTGEEAFF. In DNA form, the CDR3 reads TGCGCCAGCAGCTTCGGGACAGGGGAGGAGGCTTTCTTT.

The V gene is TRBV11-3, the J gene TRBJ1-3, with unresolved D. V was pared by 5 bases and J by 0 bases, with 11 bases between. The CDR3 is 15 residues long. The V gene's germline CDR1 is SGHNT and CDR2 YENEEA. As DNA, the CDR3 is TGTGCCAGCAGCCTCGGAGGGAACTCTGGAAACACCATATATTTT. It yields the protein CASSLGGNSGNTIYF.

The gene calls are TRBV2 and TRBJ1-1, with D tentatively TRBD1 (6 bases). Deletions cut 5 bases from V and 5 bases from J, with 12 bases between. This CDR3 has 13 residues. Germline V gives CDR1 SNHLY, CDR2 FYNNEI. This CDR3 is CASSNGRGTEAFF. The CDR3 DNA reads as TGTGCCAGCAGTAATGGCAGGGGAACTGAAGCTTTCTTT.

This chain connects TRBV19 to TRBJ2-3; tentative D call: TRBD2 (7 bases). This CDR3 contains 17 residues. V dropped 7 bases and J dropped 2 bases, with 22 bases sitting between them. Per germline, CDR1 LNHDA and CDR2 SQIVND (reference sequence). Here the CDR3 reads CASTTLGSGGLTDTQYF. CDR3 sequence (DNA): TGTGCCAGTACCACTTTGGGGTCGGGGGGCCTCACAGATACGCAGTATTTT.

This clone has a single count. The CDR3 spells CASASETGELFF. The CDR3 DNA reads TGTGCCAGCGCCTCTGAGACCGGGGAGCTGTTTTTT. The chain links TRBV27 to TRBJ2-2; D not certain. Trimming shortened V by 8 bases and J by 5 bases, and 9 bases separated the two germline ends. The CDR3 covers 12 residues. The germline CDR1 and CDR2 sequences are MNHEY and SMNVEV (reference sequence).

The chain carries TRBV27 and TRBJ1-5, with D possibly being TRBD1 (5 bases). V was trimmed by 2 bases and J by 9 bases, leaving 14 bases between them. The CDR3 has 14 amino acids. CDR1 is MNHEY, CDR2 SMNVEV, per germline (reference sequence). As DNA, the CDR3 is TGTGCCAGCAGTTTAAGGCGGGACTGGGGGCCCCAGCATTTT. Protein sequence: CASSLRRDWGPQHF.

The chain uses TRBV2 and TRBJ1-2; 10 bases align to TRBD1. V shed 4 bases and J 7 bases; nucleotides not matched to a gene: 3. The CDR3 loop spans 13 amino acids. Germline CDR1 reads SNHLY; CDR2 reads FYNNEI. CDR3 nucleotide sequence: TGTGCCAGCAGTGGGACAGGGGGTTTTGGCTACACCTTC. Its protein is CASSGTGGFGYTF.

The V and J genes are TRBV2 and TRBJ2-5; TRBD1 agrees at 8 bases. CDR3 size: 15 residues. The germline CDR1 and CDR2 sequences are SNHLY and FYNNEI. V was clipped by 7 bases and J by 5 bases; unmatched bases: 12. The DNA for the CDR3 is TGTGCCAGCACTCTGAACACAGGGGGGAGGGAGACCCAGTACTTC. Translation: CASTLNTGGRETQYF. Together with reference TRBV2 and TRBJ2-5, the CDR3 gives the full variable domain: EPEVTQTPSHQVTQMGQEVILRCVPISNHLYFYWYRQILGQKVEFLVSFYNNEISEKSEIFDDQFSVERPDGSNFTLKIRSTKLEDSAMYFCASTLNTGGRETQYFGPGTRLLVL.

The genes are TRBV28 and TRBJ2-7; possibly TRBD1 for D (5 bases). The CDR3 runs to 12 residues. The V end lost 9 bases, the J end lost 6 bases, and 15 bases lay between the germline ends. Germline V lookup: CDR1 MDHEN, CDR2 SYDVKM. The CDR3: CASGRGRREQYF. CDR3 bases: TGTGCCAGTGGAAGGGGTCGGCGCGAGCAGTACTTC.

In this sample, this clone turned up once. The chain is built from TRBV4-2 and TRBJ2-7, with D tentatively TRBD1 (6 bases). The V end was cut by 3 bases, the J end by 4 bases, with 16 bases between. This CDR3 contains 15 residues. Germline assignment: CDR1 LGHNA and CDR2 YNFKEQ. The CDR3 region is CASSHDLQGTYEQYF. CDR3 sequence (DNA): TGTGCCAGCAGCCACGATTTACAGGGCACATACGAGCAGTACTTC.

This clone was seen a single time. The gene calls are TRBV7-2 and TRBJ2-7; TRBD2 agrees at 7 bases. Germline CDR1 SGHTA, CDR2 FQGNSA. There are 14 residues in the CDR3. Losses at the gene ends were 6 bases for V and 2 bases for J; bases not matched to a gene: 7. The CDR3 reads CASRLAAGPYEQYF. The CDR3 bases are TGTGCCAGCAGGCTGGCAGCGGGGCCCTACGAGCAGTACTTC. Full variable domain (remainder filled in from reference TRBV7-2 and TRBJ2-7): GAGVSQSPSNKVTEKGKDVELRCDPISGHTALYWYRQSLGQGLEFLIYFQGNSAPDKSGLPSDRFSAERTGGSVSTLTIQRTQQEDSAVYLCASRLAAGPYEQYFGPGTRLTVT.

J is TRBJ2-7 and V is TRBV4-3, with a weak D call TRBD1 (6 bases). Germline-derived CDR1 and CDR2 are LGHNA and YSLEER. The V end lost 4 bases, the J end lost 0 bases, and 13 bases lay between the germline ends. This CDR3 is 15 amino acids long. The CDR3 is CASSPATGISYEQYF. DNA of the CDR3: TGCGCCAGCAGCCCAGCTACAGGGATCTCCTACGAGCAGTACTTC.

This rearrangement joins TRBV24-1 to TRBJ1-1; 8 bases fit TRBD1. The CDR3 is 14 residues long. CDR1 is KGHDR and CDR2 is SFDVKD in the germline V gene. The trim removed 4 bases at V and 4 bases at J, leaving 4 bases unmatched. This chain's CDR3 is CATSEQQGGTEAFF. In DNA, the CDR3 is TGTGCCACCAGTGAACAACAGGGGGGCACTGAAGCTTTCTTT.

This chain connects TRBV11-3 to TRBJ2-1, with 10 bases that match TRBD1. The CDR3 loop spans 13 amino acids. V dropped 6 bases and J dropped 10; count of bases not matched to a gene: 6. The germline V gene encodes CDR1 SGHNT and CDR2 YENEEA. The CDR3 DNA is TGTGCCAGCAGTCGACAGGGGGCAAACGAGCAGTTCTTC. It codes for CASSRQGANEQFF.

This chain joins TRBV4-2 and TRBJ2-2, with 12 bases fitting TRBD2. Germline loops: CDR1 LGHNA, CDR2 YNFKEQ. This CDR3 region has 19 residues. With V trimmed by 0 bases and J by 3 bases, 8 bases remained unmatched. CDR3: CASSQEASGGAEHTGELFF. DNA for the CDR3: TGTGCCAGCAGCCAAGAGGCTAGCGGGGGGGCGGAACACACCGGGGAGCTGTTTTTT.

This clone was detected only a few times. The rearrangement uses TRBV6-1 and TRBJ1-5, with TRBD1 matching over 7 bases. V was clipped by 2 bases and J by 1 base; unmatched bases: 2. This CDR3 contains 15 residues. CDR1 and CDR2 from the germline V gene are MNHNS and SASEGT. CDR3 in DNA: TGTGCCAGCAGTGAACAGGGGGTCAGCAATCAGCCCCAGCATTTT. Amino acids: CASSEQGVSNQPQHF.